This T cell receptor (beta chain) was identified during a study of shared clonotypes between healthy human individuals. Study-level points and caveats: Non-shared clonotypes were found to have lower generation probabilities than the clonotypes that were shared by all four of the sorted-subset donors. Sampling was confined to blood; repertoires within tissues likely differ. Generally, naive subsets (rather than memory subsets) showed larger estimated richness.

For this clone: What it binds is not known.

None of the donors, who were healthy HIV-negative adults, had recently had acute infections or vaccinations. Generated by immunoSEQ multiplex PCR, the TCRdb table keeps only in-frame clones and is missing some. The sample has approximately 700,000 clones, roughly 72% seen once. Germline assignment: CDR1 SGHRS and CDR2 YFSETQ. The CDR3 spans 16 residues. Trimming removed 1 base at V and 0 bases at J, with 8 bases between. The chain uses TRBV5-1 and TRBJ2-6; D is ambiguous. The source is a woman aged 25 to 45 in good health. The material sequenced was memory CD4+ T cells sorted from blood. Subset reported: CD45RA-negative fraction. CDR3 DNA: TGCGCCAGCAGCTTGCCAGGATCCTCTGGGGCCAACGTCCTGACTTTC. Its protein product is CASSLPGSSGANVLTF.